A single sample is the source of the 9 T cell receptor beta chains below, sequenced in a study of blood T cell repertoires in COVID-19. Measured with immunoSEQ multiplex PCR; TCRdb has only the in-frame clones, and not every one. The sample yields approximately 33,000 clones, approximately 86% seen once. The sample comprised peripheral blood. Receptor source: a man between 65 and 85 years old with acute or convalescent COVID-19.

J is TRBJ1-2 and V is TRBV7-9; no clear D gene. This CDR3 has 15 amino acids. Trimming took off 6 bases at V and 6 bases at J, with 20 bases between the two ends. Per the germline V gene, CDR1 is SEHNR and CDR2 is FQNEAQ (reference sequence). CDR3 DNA sequence: TGTGCCAGCAGTAAATTCTCCGGGTCGGAGGATGGCTACACCTTC. Protein product: CASSKFSGSEDGYTF.

A single count supports this clone. This sequence joins TRBV11-2 and TRBJ2-5; TRBD2 agrees at 9 bases. The CDR3 consists of 13 residues. Germline V gene lookup returns CDR1 SGHAT and CDR2 FQNNGV. The V and J ends lost 8 bases and 5 bases, in that order; junction bases with no gene match: 6. In nucleotides, the CDR3 is TGTGCCAGCCTGGTAGCGGGAGTGGAGACCCAGTACTTC. Translating it yields CASLVAGVETQYF.

V and J are TRBV5-1 and TRBJ2-1; 7 bases agree with TRBD1. Germline CDR1 and CDR2: SGHRS and YFSETQ. The CDR3 is 15 residues long. The V segment lost 4 bases and the J segment 8 bases; nucleotides outside the gene matches: 12. The CDR3 here is CASSLGQVPGDEQFF. CDR3 in DNA: TGCGCCAGCAGCCTCGGACAGGTCCCTGGGGATGAGCAGTTCTTC.

J is TRBJ1-5 and V is TRBV7-9; possibly TRBD1 for D (5 bases). Germline CDR1 SEHNR, CDR2 FQNEAQ (reference sequence). The CDR3 is 14 amino acids. The V end lost 5 bases, the J end lost 6 bases, and 14 bases lay between the germline ends. CDR3 residues: CASSVDGGIQPQHF. CDR3 DNA sequence: TGTGCCAGCAGCGTCGACGGGGGGATTCAGCCCCAGCATTTT.

This chain uses TRBV20-1 with TRBJ2-7, with D tentatively TRBD1 (6 bases). The CDR3 runs 11 residues. With 4 bases removed from V and 4 bases from J, the gap between germline ends came to 8 bases. Germline lookup yields CDR1 DFQATT and CDR2 SNEGSKA (reference sequence). CDR3 DNA: TGCAGTGCTATCGACAGGTACGAGCAGTACTTC. This gives the protein CSAIDRYEQYF.

This clone has only one observation. V gene TRBV12-5 combines with J gene TRBJ2-7, with 7 bases lining up with TRBD2. This CDR3 comprises 14 residues. V was pared by 5 bases and J by 7 bases, with 11 bases of the junction left unmatched. Per the germline V gene, CDR1 is LGHNT and CDR2 is FRNRAP. CDR3: CASGQSVGAGEQYF. The CDR3 DNA follows: TGTGCTAGTGGTCAGAGTGTGGGAGCGGGGGAGCAGTACTTC.

The chain links TRBV27 to TRBJ1-5; no reliable D call. Germline V gene lookup returns CDR1 MNHEY and CDR2 SMNVEV (reference sequence). V gave up 6 bases and J gave up 5 bases, with 14 bases separating them. CDR3 length equals 14 residues. As DNA, the CDR3 is TGTGCCAGCAGCAAAAGAGGGTGGGATCAGCCCCAGCATTTT. Its protein product is CASSKRGWDQPQHF.

J is TRBJ2-7 and V is TRBV7-9; D is perhaps TRBD2 (6 bases). Trimming took 0 bases from V and 6 from J, leaving 12 bases between them. This CDR3 region has 14 residues. Germline lookup yields CDR1 SEHNR and CDR2 FQNEAQ (reference sequence). CDR3 sequence (DNA): TGTGCCAGCAGCTTAGCGGGAGGCGCCGTCGAGCAGTACTTC. Protein sequence: CASSLAGGAVEQYF.

CDR3 sequence reads: CASSQDGSGSIYEQYF. CDR3 in DNA: TGTGCCAGCAGCCAAGATGGCAGCGGGAGTATCTACGAGCAGTACTTC. V gene TRBV4-2 combines with J gene TRBJ2-7; 8 bases agree with TRBD2. Per germline, CDR1 LGHNA and CDR2 YNFKEQ. V was clipped by 0 bases and J by 3 bases; unmatched bases: 7. CDR3 size: 16 residues.